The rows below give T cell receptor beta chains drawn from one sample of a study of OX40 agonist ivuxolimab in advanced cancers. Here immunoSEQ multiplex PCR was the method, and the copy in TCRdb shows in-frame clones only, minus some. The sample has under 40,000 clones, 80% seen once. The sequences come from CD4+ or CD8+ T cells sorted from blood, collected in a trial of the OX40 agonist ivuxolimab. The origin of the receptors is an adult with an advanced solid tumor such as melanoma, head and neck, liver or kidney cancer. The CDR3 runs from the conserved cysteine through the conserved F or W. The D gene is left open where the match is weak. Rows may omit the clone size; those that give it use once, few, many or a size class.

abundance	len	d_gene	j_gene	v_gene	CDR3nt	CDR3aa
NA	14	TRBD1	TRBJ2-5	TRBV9	TGTGCCAGCAGCGAATACCGGGACAGCGAGACCCAGTACTTC	CASSEYRDSETQYF
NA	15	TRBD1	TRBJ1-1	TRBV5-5	TGTGCCAGCAGCCCGGAATGGGACAGGTACACTGAAGCTTTCTTT	CASSPEWDRYTEAFF
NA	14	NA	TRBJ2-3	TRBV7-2	TGTGCCAGCAAGTCCTTGGGCGGGTCAGATACGCAGTATTTT	CASKSLGGSDTQYF
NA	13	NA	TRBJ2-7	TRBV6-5	TGTGCCAGTGCCCGGGGGAGGATCTACGAGCAGTACTTC	CASARGRIYEQYF
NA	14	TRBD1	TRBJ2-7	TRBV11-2	TGTGCCAGCAGCTCACAGGGGGCAAACTACGAGCAGTACTTC	CASSSQGANYEQYF
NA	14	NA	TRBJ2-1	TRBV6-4	TGTGCCAGCAGACCTCGACTTGGGGACAATGAGCAGTTCTTC	CASRPRLGDNEQFF
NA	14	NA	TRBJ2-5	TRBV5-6	TGTGCCAGCAGCTTGGCGGGTAGCGAAGAGACCCAGTACTTC	CASSLAGSEETQYF
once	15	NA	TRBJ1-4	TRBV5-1	TGCGCCAGCAGCTTGGCCCCGGGAAAGGAGGAAAAACTGTTTTTT	CASSLAPGKEEKLFF
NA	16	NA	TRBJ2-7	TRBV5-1	TGCGCCAGCAGCTCGACGGGGATTGGGAGCTCCTACGAGCAGTACTTC	CASSSTGIGSSYEQYF
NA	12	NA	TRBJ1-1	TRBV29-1	TGCAGCTCTGGGGGCAGGGGCACTGAAGCTTTCTTT	CSSGGRGTEAFF
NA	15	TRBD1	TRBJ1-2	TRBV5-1	TGCGCCAGCGCGCGGGATGGGACAGGGGACTATGGCTACACCTTC	CASARDGTGDYGYTF
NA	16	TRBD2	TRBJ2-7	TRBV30	TGTGCCTGGTCAAATCGCGAGACTAGCGGATACTACGAGCAGTACTTC	CAWSNRETSGYYEQYF
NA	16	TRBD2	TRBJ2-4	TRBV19	TGTGCCAGTAGTATCCCCCGGGAGGGCCGCCGAGACATTCAGTACTTC	CASSIPREGRRDIQYF
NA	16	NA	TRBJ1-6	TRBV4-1	TGCGCCAGCAGCCAAGAAGACAGCTCCTATAATTCACCCCTCCACTTT	CASSQEDSSYNSPLHF
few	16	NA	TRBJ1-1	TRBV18	TGTGCCAGCTCACCAAGACTTGGGGGGGGGAACACTGAAGCTTTCTTT	CASSPRLGGGNTEAFF
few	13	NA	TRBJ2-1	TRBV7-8	TGTGCCAGCAGGGGGGGGCCATACAATGAGCAGTTCTTC	CASRGGPYNEQFF
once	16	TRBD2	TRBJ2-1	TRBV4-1	TGCGCCAGCAGCCGAAGACCTAGCGGGAGTAACAATGAGCAGTTCTTC	CASSRRPSGSNNEQFF
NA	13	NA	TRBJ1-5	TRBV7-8	TGTGCCAGCAGCTTATCTGATTATCAGCCCCAGCATTTT	CASSLSDYQPQHF
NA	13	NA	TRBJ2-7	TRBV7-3	TGTGCCAGCAGCTCTCTTGAGGGCTACGAGCAGTACTTC	CASSSLEGYEQYF
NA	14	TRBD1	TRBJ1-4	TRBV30	TGTGCCTGGAGTAGCTTGGACAGGGGAGAAAAACTGTTTTTT	CAWSSLDRGEKLFF
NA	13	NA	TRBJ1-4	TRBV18	TGTGCCAGCTCACCGCCAGGGGAGGAAAAACTGTTTTTT	CASSPPGEEKLFF
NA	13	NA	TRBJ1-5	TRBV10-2	TGCGCCAGCACGGACAGAGGCAATCAGCCCCAGCATTTT	CASTDRGNQPQHF
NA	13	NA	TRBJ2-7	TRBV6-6	TGTGCCAGCAGTTACTCTATTCGGGCCGAGCAGTACTTC	CASSYSIRAEQYF
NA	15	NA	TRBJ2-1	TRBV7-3	TGTGCCAGCAGCCTACAGGGTGGCTCCTACAATGAGCAGTTCTTC	CASSLQGGSYNEQFF
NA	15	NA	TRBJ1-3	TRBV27	TGTGCCAGCAGTTTATTACCCCCCTCTGGAAACACCATATATTTT	CASSLLPPSGNTIYF
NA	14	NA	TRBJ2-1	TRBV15	TGTGCCACCAGCAGAGATCCAGGGGAAAATGAGCAGTTCTTC	CATSRDPGENEQFF